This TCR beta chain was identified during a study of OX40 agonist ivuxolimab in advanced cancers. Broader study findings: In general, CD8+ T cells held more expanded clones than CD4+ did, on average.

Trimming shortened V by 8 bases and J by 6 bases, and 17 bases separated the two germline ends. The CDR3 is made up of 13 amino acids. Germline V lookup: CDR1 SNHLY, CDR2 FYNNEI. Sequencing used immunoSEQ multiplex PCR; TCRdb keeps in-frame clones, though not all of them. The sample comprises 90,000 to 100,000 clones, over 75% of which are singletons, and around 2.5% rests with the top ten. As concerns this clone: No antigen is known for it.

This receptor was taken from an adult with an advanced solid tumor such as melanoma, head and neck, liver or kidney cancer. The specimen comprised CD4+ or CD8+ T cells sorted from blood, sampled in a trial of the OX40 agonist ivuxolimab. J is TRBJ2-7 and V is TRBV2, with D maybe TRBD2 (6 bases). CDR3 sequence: CASQGLRSGEQYF. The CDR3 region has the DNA TGTGCCAGCCAGGGACTCCGGTCTGGCGAGCAGTACTTC.